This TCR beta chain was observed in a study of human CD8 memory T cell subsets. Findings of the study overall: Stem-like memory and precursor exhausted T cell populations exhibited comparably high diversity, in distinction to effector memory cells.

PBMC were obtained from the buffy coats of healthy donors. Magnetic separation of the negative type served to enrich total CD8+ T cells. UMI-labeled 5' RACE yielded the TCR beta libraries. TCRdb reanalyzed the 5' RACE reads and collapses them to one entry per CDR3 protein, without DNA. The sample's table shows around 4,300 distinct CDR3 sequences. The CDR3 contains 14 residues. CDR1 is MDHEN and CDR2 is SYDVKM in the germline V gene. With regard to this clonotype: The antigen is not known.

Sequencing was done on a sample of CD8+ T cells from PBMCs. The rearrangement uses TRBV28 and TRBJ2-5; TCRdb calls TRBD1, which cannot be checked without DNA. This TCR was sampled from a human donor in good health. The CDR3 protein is CASSIGYPVKTQYF.